Listed below are T cell receptor beta chains from one sample, sequenced in a study of T cell repertoires in cytomegalovirus infection. These receptors have no known antigen. TCRdb reprocessed the reads via MiXCR and lists one record per CDR3 protein. This sample has about 900,000 distinct CDR3 sequences, with about a third found just once. This specimen was cultured CD8+ T cells from PBMCs, taken from culture after CMV antigen stimulation. These receptors came from a human donor in good health (CMV status not recorded). Some clones in this sample may be carry-over from other donors' samples. CDR3s include the opening cysteine and the closing phenylalanine or tryptophan. A D gene is named only where the DNA matches it firmly. The size entry is marked missing in some rows and otherwise reads once, few, many or a size class.

D,V,size,J,length,DNA,CDR3
NA,TRBV28,NA,TRBJ2-2,16,TGTGCCAGCAGTCCTTGGGGGGGCAGAGACACCGGGGAGCTGTTTTTT,CASSPWGGRDTGELFF
NA,TRBV7-9,NA,TRBJ2-3,16,TGTGCCAGCAGCCCCGCCTGGCAGGGGGGATCAGATACGCAGTATTTT,CASSPAWQGGSDTQYF
NA,TRBV6-8,NA,TRBJ2-3,13,TGTGCCAGCAGCCTACTGAACTCAGATACGCAGTATTTT,CASSLLNSDTQYF
NA,TRBV20-1,NA,TRBJ2-5,10,TGCAGTGCTACAGAGGGGACCCAGTACTTC,CSATEGTQYF
NA,TRBV19,NA,TRBJ1-3,13,TGTGCCTCCCAGACAGGAACTGGAAACACCATATATTTT,CASQTGTGNTIYF
NA,TRBV2,NA,TRBJ2-2,14,TGTGCCAGCATCGTCCGTGGGGGCACCGGGGAGCTGTTTTTT,CASIVRGGTGELFF
TRBD1,TRBV27,NA,TRBJ1-1,15,TGTGCCAGCAGTTTATACGGACAGGGGATCACTGAAGCTTTCTTT,CASSLYGQGITEAFF
TRBD1,TRBV7-6,few,TRBJ1-4,15,TGTGCCAGCAGCTCCCAGCAGGGGGCTTTTGAAAAACTGTTTTTT,CASSSQQGAFEKLFF
NA,TRBV6-2/TRBV6-3,NA,TRBJ1-6,13,TGTGCCAGCAGTTACTCGGCCGCTTCACCCCTCCACTTT,CASSYSAASPLHF
TRBD1,TRBV13,once,TRBJ1-1,15,TGTGCCAGCAGCGAACCGGGACAGGGGGACACTGAAGCTTTCTTT,CASSEPGQGDTEAFF
NA,TRBV19,NA,TRBJ2-2,15,TGTGCCAGTAGTACGGGGACCTGGCGCACCGGGGAGCTGTTTTTT,CASSTGTWRTGELFF
TRBD2,TRBV10-3,few,TRBJ2-3,17,TGTGCCATCAGTGAGTTGTGGTTGGGACTAGCAACAGATACGCAGTATTTT,CAISELWLGLATDTQYF
NA,TRBV7-9,few,TRBJ1-4,16,TGTGCCAGCAGCTTTTTCGAGACAGAAGCTAATGAAAAACTGTTTTTT,CASSFFETEANEKLFF
NA,TRBV13,NA,TRBJ1-1,20,TGTGCCAGCCTGGGGCCAGGGGACGACTATATAGGAGTTATGAACACTGAAGCTTTCTTT,CASLGPGDDYIGVMNTEAFF
TRBD2,TRBV5-1,NA,TRBJ2-1,17,TGCGCCAGCAGCTTCCCTACCGGACTAGCGTACCACAATGAGCAGTTCTTC,CASSFPTGLAYHNEQFF
TRBD1,TRBV7-9,few,TRBJ1-4,18,TGTGCCAGCAGCCTCCGGGACAGGCGCTCCGTGGCTAATGAAAAACTGTTTTTT,CASSLRDRRSVANEKLFF
NA,TRBV6-2/TRBV6-3,NA,TRBJ1-2,13,TGTGCCAGCCTGCAAGTTCTCAACTATGGCTACACCTTC,CASLQVLNYGYTF
NA,TRBV7-9,many,TRBJ1-2,15,TGTGCCAGCAGCTCCCGGTCGACAGAAAACTATGGCTACACCTTC,CASSSRSTENYGYTF
NA,TRBV29-1,NA,TRBJ1-5,10,TGCAGCGTTAGGGGTCAGCCCCAGCATTTT,CSVRGQPQHF
NA,TRBV12-5,few,TRBJ2-3,17,TGTGCTAGTGGTTGGGAAGGACACGGCCCTAGCACAGATACGCAGTATTTT,CASGWEGHGPSTDTQYF
TRBD2,TRBV12-3/TRBV12-4,NA,TRBJ2-3,17,TGTGCCAGCAGTTGGCCCCTAGCGGACCCATTGGGGGATACGCAGTATTTT,CASSWPLADPLGDTQYF
NA,TRBV7-2,many,TRBJ2-4,16,TGTGCCAGCAGCTACACTACCAGGGGAACCAAAAACATTCAGTACTTC,CASSYTTRGTKNIQYF
TRBD1,TRBV12-3/TRBV12-4,few,TRBJ2-7,18,TGTGCCAGCAGTTTTTCAGGGACAGGGTTTAAGATATCCTACGAGCAGTACTTC,CASSFSGTGFKISYEQYF
NA,TRBV7-2,many,TRBJ2-1,17,TGTGCCAGCAGCTTAGAATACAGGGACTCTTACTACAATGAGCAGTTCTTC,CASSLEYRDSYYNEQFF
NA,TRBV5-6,NA,TRBJ1-2,11,TGTGCCAGCATCCTCGAGAATGGCTACACCTTC,CASILENGYTF
NA,TRBV14,few,TRBJ1-1,15,TGTGCCAGCAGCCAAGACGAAGGGGCGTACACTGAAGCTTTCTTT,CASSQDEGAYTEAFF
TRBD2,TRBV7-9,few,TRBJ2-3,15,TGTGCCAGCAGCCATCCGGGACTAGCCACAGATACGCAGTATTTT,CASSHPGLATDTQYF
TRBD2,TRBV5-4,NA,TRBJ2-3,15,TGTGCCAGCAGAGAGGAAGCGGGGGCCACAGATACGCAGTATTTT,CASREEAGATDTQYF
TRBD1,TRBV4-2,NA,TRBJ2-2,20,TGTGCCAGCAGCCAACCTCAGGGGGCCCGATTTGCCAGCGACACCGGGGAGCTGTTTTTT,CASSQPQGARFASDTGELFF
TRBD1,TRBV29-1,NA,TRBJ1-2,14,TGCAGCGTTGAAAGGACAGGGGACAACTATGGCTACACCTTC,CSVERTGDNYGYTF
NA,TRBV7-9,NA,TRBJ2-1,13,TGTGCCAGCAGCGCCGACTTATTCTATGAGCAGTTCTTC,CASSADLFYEQFF
NA,TRBV7-6,many,TRBJ2-7,15,TGTGCCAGCAGCTTAGACACTCCTGCGGGGTACGAGCAGTACTTC,CASSLDTPAGYEQYF
TRBD2,TRBV28,few,TRBJ2-3,17,TGTGCCAGCAGTTTACCGACTAGCGGGGGATACACAGATACGCAGTATTTT,CASSLPTSGGYTDTQYF
NA,TRBV27,few,TRBJ2-3,18,TGTGCCAGCAGTTTGTTGGTGTTTCGTGGGGGGACCACAGATACGCAGTATTTT,CASSLLVFRGGTTDTQYF
NA,TRBV7-9,few,TRBJ1-1,16,TGTGCCAGCAGCCCCGGACTTTCGGGAGCAGGGGCTGAAGCTTTCTTT,CASSPGLSGAGAEAFF
TRBD1,TRBV11-2,NA,TRBJ1-6,18,TGTGCCAGCAGCTTGTGGGTTACCAGGGACAGAGATAATTCACCCCTCCACTTT,CASSLWVTRDRDNSPLHF
TRBD1,TRBV6-5,NA,TRBJ1-4,16,TGTGCCAGCAGCAAGGACAGGTTTTCAACTAATGAAAAACTGTTTTTT,CASSKDRFSTNEKLFF
NA,TRBV15,NA,TRBJ1-1,16,TGTGCCACCAGCAGAGATTCCGGGACGGCAAACACTGAAGCTTTCTTT,CATSRDSGTANTEAFF
NA,TRBV6-6,NA,TRBJ1-5,15,TGTGCCAGCAGTTACGGGGCAGGACTAAATCAGCCCCAGCATTTT,CASSYGAGLNQPQHF
NA,TRBV27,few,TRBJ1-2,14,TGTGCCAGCAGTACCCGGGAGAACAACAATGGCTACACCTTC,CASSTRENNNGYTF
NA,TRBV29-1,NA,TRBJ2-7,11,TGCAGCGTCGGTGGGGGGGCCGAGCAGTACTTC,CSVGGGAEQYF
NA,TRBV7-9,many,TRBJ2-7,16,TGTGCCAGCAGCTCAGTCCGGGACGGGCCCCTGAACGAGCAGTACTTC,CASSSVRDGPLNEQYF
TRBD2,TRBV7-3,NA,TRBJ2-1,16,TGTGCCAGCAGCTTAGGGACTAGCGGGATCTACAATGAGCAGTTCTTC,CASSLGTSGIYNEQFF
TRBD2,TRBV6-1,few,TRBJ2-1,16,TGTGCCAGCAGTTTAACTAGCGGGAATCTATACAATGAGCAGTTCTTC,CASSLTSGNLYNEQFF
NA,TRBV2,NA,TRBJ1-4,14,TGTGCCAGCATCGGCGCGACGATGGCTGAAAAACTGTTTTTT,CASIGATMAEKLFF
NA,TRBV27,NA,TRBJ2-1,13,TGTGCCACCTCTGACGGGGGCCCCTATGAGCAGTTCTTC,CATSDGGPYEQFF
NA,TRBV5-1,NA,TRBJ1-2,14,TGCGCCAGCAGCTTGGCCGGGATCGGAGATGGCTACACCTTC,CASSLAGIGDGYTF
NA,TRBV7-9,few,TRBJ1-3,14,TGTGCCAGCAGCCCCACGGGGCCGGGAAACACCATATATTTT,CASSPTGPGNTIYF
NA,TRBV10-3,few,TRBJ2-7,15,TGTGCCATCAGAGTTTTTCGCACCAGCTCCTACGAGCAGTACTTC,CAIRVFRTSSYEQYF
NA,TRBV12-5,many,TRBJ1-4,19,TGTGCTAGTGGTTTGGTACGGGGACAACAGTTTGCAACTAATGAAAAACTGTTTTTT,CASGLVRGQQFATNEKLFF
NA,TRBV5-5,NA,TRBJ1-5,16,TGTGCCAGCAGCTGGACCACAGGGTTCTACAATCAGCCCCAGCATTTT,CASSWTTGFYNQPQHF
NA,TRBV27,NA,TRBJ1-5,13,TGTGCCAGCGGCGGGGGAGCTGGACAGCCCCAGCATTTT,CASGGGAGQPQHF
NA,TRBV7-9,NA,TRBJ1-1,13,TGTGCCATCCAGCGGACAAGGAACACTGAAGCTTTCTTT,CAIQRTRNTEAFF
NA,TRBV6-1,few,TRBJ2-1,15,TGTGCCAGCAGCGGGGGGCAGGGGGCGTACAATGAGCAGTTCTTC,CASSGGQGAYNEQFF